One sample yielded the 5 T cell receptor beta chains listed below, sequenced in a study of blood T cell repertoires in COVID-19. Sequencing was performed with immunoSEQ multiplex PCR; in TCRdb, only in-frame clones are kept and a portion is missing. In the table there are about 380,000 clones, 85% to 90% of which are singletons. The sequenced sample consisted of PBMCs or T cells enriched from blood (not recorded which). These receptors all stem from a woman aged 18-29 years who had recovered from COVID-19.

The rearrangement links TRBV18 to TRBJ2-7; TRBD1 agrees at 7 bases. Losses at the gene ends were 2 bases for V and 3 bases for J; bases not matched to a gene: 1. Germline-derived CDR1 and CDR2 are KGHSH and LQKENI. CDR3 size: 13 residues. This CDR3 is CASSPYRGYEQYF. Written as DNA, the CDR3 is TGTGCCAGCTCACCATACAGGGGCTACGAGCAGTACTTC.

The rearrangement uses TRBV10-1 and TRBJ2-3; D may be TRBD2 (5 bases). The CDR3 runs 15 residues. Between the trimmed V and J ends, which lost 2 bases and 5 bases, there was a span of 14 bases. Per germline, CDR1 WNHNN and CDR2 SYGVQD (reference sequence). CDR3 bases: TGCGCCAGCAGTGAGAGCTCACCCGCGGGAGATACGCAGTATTTT. Translation gives CASSESSPAGDTQYF.

V usage is TRBV7-3 and J usage is TRBJ1-4; D unclear. Germline V CDR1 and CDR2: SGHTA, FQGTGA. Trimming removed 2 bases at V and 5 bases at J, with 6 bases between. This CDR3 region has 13 residues. CDR3 DNA sequence: TGTGCCAGCAGCTTAGATCGGAATGAAAAACTGTTTTTT. Protein: CASSLDRNEKLFF.

This chain connects TRBV9 to TRBJ2-1; 7 positions agree with TRBD2. This CDR3 comprises 12 residues. Unmatched junction bases numbered 2, after V lost 2 bases and J lost 9 bases. Per the germline V gene, CDR1 is SGDLS and CDR2 is YYNGEE. The chain's CDR3 is CASSVGGIEQFF. In DNA, the CDR3 is TGTGCCAGCAGCGTGGGGGGGATTGAGCAGTTCTTC.

The chain joins TRBV15 to TRBJ2-1, with 7 nucleotides matching TRBD1. Germline V gives CDR1 LNHNV, CDR2 YYDKDF (reference sequence). The CDR3 is 18 amino acids. J lost 5 bases, V lost 3 bases, and 16 bases had no gene match. CDR3 loop: CATSSSWVTGNKHNEQFF. Here the CDR3 DNA reads TGTGCCACCAGCAGTTCGTGGGTGACAGGGAACAAGCACAATGAGCAGTTCTTC.